Following are 26 T cell receptor beta chains from one sample sequenced in a study of T cell responses to AZD1222 COVID-19 vaccine. The method was immunoSEQ multiplex PCR; TCRdb's version includes in-frame clones alone and lacks a portion of them. This sample has tens of thousands of clones; around 87% occur once, and the top ten carry approximately 30%. The source was peripheral blood, collected on day 0 of AZD1222 vaccination. These receptors were taken from an adult in good health.

This chain links TRBV18 with TRBJ2-2, with a weak D call TRBD1 (6 bases). The V gene's germline CDR1 is KGHSH and CDR2 LQKENI. Deletions cut 7 bases from V and 7 bases from J, with 16 bases between. The CDR3 spans 14 residues. Here the CDR3 DNA reads TGTGCCAGCTGCGCCTACAGGGACGGCGGGGAGCTGTTTTTT. Its translation is CASCAYRDGGELFF.

The chain uses TRBV7-3 and TRBJ2-7; 7 nucleotides match TRBD2. The V segment lost 3 bases and the J segment 0 bases; nucleotides outside the gene matches: 2. This CDR3 has 14 residues. CDR1 SGHTA and CDR2 FQGTGA come from the germline V gene. CDR3 sequence: CASSFGGSSYEQYF. Here the CDR3 DNA reads TGTGCCAGCAGCTTCGGGGGGAGCTCCTACGAGCAGTACTTC.

This clone was seen just once. The gene calls are TRBV9 and TRBJ2-2; TRBD1 agrees at 10 bases. The CDR3 has 15 residues. CDR1 is SGDLS, CDR2 YYNGEE, per germline. V lost 3 bases, J lost 7 bases, and 6 bases stayed unmatched. The CDR3: CASSAGTGEGGELFF. The CDR3, as DNA: TGTGCCAGCAGCGCCGGGACAGGGGAAGGCGGGGAGCTGTTTTTT.

The genes are TRBV7-6 and TRBJ2-1, with a possible D match to TRBD2 (5 bases). The length of the CDR3 is 15 residues. Germline V CDR1 and CDR2: SGHVS, FNYEAQ. Between the trimmed V and J ends, which lost 5 bases and 6 bases, there was a span of 17 bases. CDR3 protein: CASSEGLVASNEQFF. For the CDR3, the DNA is TGTGCCAGCAGCGAAGGGCTTGTAGCGTCCAATGAGCAGTTCTTC.

The chain recombines TRBV20-1 with TRBJ2-7; D might be TRBD1 (5 bases). Germline CDR1 is DFQATT and CDR2 is SNEGSKA (reference sequence). The CDR3 length is 11 residues. Trimming removed 3 bases from V and 6 bases from J, with 9 bases in between. This chain's CDR3 is CSASQGSEQYF. CDR3 nucleotide sequence: TGCAGTGCTAGTCAGGGATCCGAGCAGTACTTC.

The chain has TRBV5-1 and TRBJ1-1; TRBD1 is a possible D gene (6 bases). Between the trimmed V and J ends, which lost 4 bases and 1 base, there was a span of 14 bases. Germline V gene sequence: CDR1 SGHRS, CDR2 YFSETQ. This CDR3 spans 15 amino acids. CDR3 region: CASSPQGWRNTEAFF. The CDR3 DNA reads TGCGCCAGCAGCCCACAGGGTTGGCGGAACACTGAAGCTTTCTTT.

The rearrangement joins TRBV5-4 to TRBJ2-5, with a tentative D call TRBD1 (6 bases). V lost 4 bases to trimming and J lost 2 bases, with 9 bases between them. Germline assignment: CDR1 SGHNT and CDR2 YYREEE (reference sequence). The CDR3 loop spans 13 amino acids. DNA for the CDR3: TGTGCCAGCAGCCAGAGGGGGCAAGAGACCCAGTACTTC. This gives the protein CASSQRGQETQYF.

The rearrangement links TRBV5-5 to TRBJ1-2; D is undetermined. V lost 7 bases and J lost 5, with 9 bases in between. The germline V gene has CDR1 SGHKS and CDR2 YYEKEE (reference sequence). This CDR3 has 11 residues. CDR3 loop: CASGDSYGYTF. The CDR3 DNA sequence: TGTGCCAGCGGCGACTCTTATGGCTACACCTTC.

The rearrangement links TRBV28 to TRBJ1-1; 9 bases align to TRBD1. The CDR3 length is 20 residues. CDR1 and CDR2 (germline): MDHEN, SYDVKM. V was clipped by 3 bases and J by 6 bases; unmatched bases: 23. The CDR3 region is CASSFPLRREDRGGGAEAFF. The CDR3 DNA is TGTGCCAGCAGTTTCCCCTTACGACGAGAGGACAGGGGAGGCGGAGCTGAAGCTTTCTTT.

The chain combines TRBV6-5 with TRBJ2-1; 8 nucleotides match TRBD2. The V gene end was trimmed by 4 bases and the J gene end by 3 bases; junction bases not matched to a gene: 5. The CDR3 has 15 amino acids. Looked up from germline, CDR1 is MNHEY and CDR2 is SVGAGI. This CDR3 is CASSLAGSVYNEQFF. In nucleotides, the CDR3 is TGTGCCAGCAGTTTAGCGGGGTCAGTCTACAATGAGCAGTTCTTC.

In the case of this clone: Additional DNA sequences in this sample encode the identical CDR3. The chain has TRBV5-1 and TRBJ1-2, with no clear D. This CDR3 comprises 13 residues. The V and J ends lost 2 bases and 4 bases respectively, with 9 bases between them. The germline V gene has CDR1 SGHRS and CDR2 YFSETQ. The CDR3: CASSFEGGYGYTF. For the CDR3, the DNA is TGCGCCAGCAGCTTTGAGGGCGGCTATGGCTACACCTTC.

The chain has TRBV18 and TRBJ2-1, with 9 bases identical to TRBD1. Germline V gene data show CDR1 as KGHSH and CDR2 as LQKENI. After removal of 8 bases from V and 6 bases from J, the junction contained 11 bases not matched to a gene. The length of the CDR3 is 15 residues. CDR3 in amino acids: CASQNSRTGVNEQFF. The CDR3 bases are TGTGCCAGCCAAAACTCCCGGACAGGGGTCAATGAGCAGTTCTTC.

The V call is TRBV9, the J call TRBJ2-2; no definite D call. This CDR3 is built from 14 residues. Trimming took off 0 bases at V and 4 bases at J, with 7 bases between the two ends. Germline V gives CDR1 SGDLS, CDR2 YYNGEE. The CDR3 DNA is TGTGCCAGCAGCGTAGACGTACTCACCGGGGAGCTGTTTTTT. This encodes CASSVDVLTGELFF.

This rearrangement joins TRBV6-5 to TRBJ1-1; D gene ambiguous. Trimming took 7 bases from V and 2 from J, leaving 14 bases between them. Per the germline V gene, CDR1 is MNHEY and CDR2 is SVGAGI. CDR3 length: 14 amino acids. CDR3 in DNA: TGTGCCAGCACCCCGACACAATTTAACACTGAAGCTTTCTTT. Residues: CASTPTQFNTEAFF.

The gene calls are TRBV6-1 and TRBJ1-1, with 7 bases fitting TRBD1. The CDR3 has 17 residues. Germline V gene lookup returns CDR1 MNHNS and CDR2 SASEGT. The V segment lost 1 base and the J segment 1 base; nucleotides outside the gene matches: 9. CDR3 region: CASSEETGLRGNTEAFF. For the CDR3, the DNA is TGTGCCAGCAGTGAAGAGACAGGGCTTAGGGGGAACACTGAAGCTTTCTTT.

The CDR3 region has the DNA TGTGCCAGCAGCGGGAACACAGATACGCAGTATTTT. Protein: CASSGNTDTQYF. V usage is TRBV6-5 and J usage is TRBJ2-3; D is perhaps TRBD2 (5 bases). V was clipped by 6 bases and J by 2 bases, with 6 bases between them. Germline-derived CDR1 and CDR2 are MNHEY and SVGAGI. This CDR3 region has 12 residues.

J is TRBJ1-5 and V is TRBV28, with 11 bases identical to TRBD1. The J segment lost 6 bases and the V segment lost 6 bases, leaving 7 bases of the junction unmatched. This CDR3 is built from 15 residues. Germline values: CDR1 MDHEN, CDR2 SYDVKM. This CDR3 is CASRYRDRGTQPQHF. The CDR3 DNA follows: TGTGCCAGCAGATACCGGGACAGGGGGACTCAGCCCCAGCATTTT.

This rearrangement joins TRBV15 to TRBJ2-7; 10 nucleotides line up with TRBD1. Germline V gives CDR1 LNHNV, CDR2 YYDKDF (reference sequence). The CDR3 extends over 14 amino acids. J lost 5 bases, V lost 3 bases, and 4 bases had no gene match. The CDR3 nucleotides are TGTGCCACCAGCAGGGGGACAGGGGAGAACGAGCAGTACTTC. Amino acids: CATSRGTGENEQYF.

The table lists this clone with a count of one. The rearrangement uses TRBV6-5 and TRBJ2-5, with TRBD2 matching 10 bases. CDR1 and CDR2 (germline): MNHEY, SVGAGI. The CDR3 runs 16 residues. Trimming removed 4 bases from V and 5 bases from J; junction bases left unmatched: 10. The chain's CDR3 is CASSWRLAGVRETQYF. CDR3 DNA sequence: TGTGCCAGCAGTTGGAGGCTAGCGGGAGTCAGGGAGACCCAGTACTTC.

V and J are TRBV5-1 and TRBJ2-7, with TRBD2 as a possible D gene (5 bases). Germline V lookup: CDR1 SGHRS, CDR2 YFSETQ. Trimming took off 4 bases at V and 2 bases at J, with 19 bases between the two ends. The CDR3 runs 16 residues. In DNA, the CDR3 is TGCGCCAGCAGCAGGACGTCGAGCGGAGACACCTACGAGCAGTACTTC. Amino acids: CASSRTSSGDTYEQYF.

The V gene is TRBV27, the J gene TRBJ1-4, with unresolved D. V was shortened by 5 bases and J by 8 bases, with 15 bases between the two germline ends. The germline V gene has CDR1 MNHEY and CDR2 SMNVEV (reference sequence). This CDR3 region has 14 residues. CDR3 residues: CASSVLGHWEKLFF. As DNA, the CDR3 is TGTGCCAGCAGTGTTCTCGGCCATTGGGAAAAACTGTTTTTT.

The V gene is TRBV10-3, the J gene TRBJ1-2; D call uncertain. Germline V lookup: CDR1 ENHRY, CDR2 SYGVKD. The CDR3 runs to 15 residues. V was clipped by 1 base and J by 6 bases, with 15 bases between them. In nucleotides, the CDR3 is TGTGCCATCAGTGAGTTGAAGGACCCAGAACATGGCTACACCTTC. It yields the protein CAISELKDPEHGYTF.

This clone was counted a few times. J is TRBJ2-1 and V is TRBV24-1; no clear D. This CDR3 comprises 12 residues. V lost 4 bases, J lost 5 bases, and 5 bases lay in between. Germline CDR1 reads KGHDR; CDR2 reads SFDVKD. CDR3 sequence reads: CATSDRDNEQFF. CDR3 nucleotide sequence: TGTGCCACCAGTGACCGAGACAATGAGCAGTTCTTC.

This chain links TRBV5-1 with TRBJ2-7; unclear D gene. The V and J ends lost 0 bases and 0 bases respectively, with 7 bases between them. The CDR3 is made up of 14 amino acids. CDR1 is SGHRS and CDR2 is YFSETQ in the germline V gene. The CDR3 DNA sequence: TGCGCCAGCAGCTTGGGTCCAGCCTCCTACGAGCAGTACTTC. Translation gives CASSLGPASYEQYF.

V and J are TRBV13 and TRBJ2-7; 10 bases are shared with TRBD2. The V segment lost 6 bases and the J segment 1 base; nucleotides outside the gene matches: 6. This CDR3 region has 15 residues. Germline lookup yields CDR1 PRHDT and CDR2 FYEKMQ (reference sequence). CDR3 DNA: TGTGCCAGCAGTTTCGGACTAGCGGATTCCTACGAGCAGTACTTC. The encoded protein is CASSFGLADSYEQYF.

The DNA for the CDR3 is TGTGCCAGCAGGGGGCCAGCGGGAGTGCACTACGAGCAGTACTTC. Translation gives CASRGPAGVHYEQYF. The chain employs TRBV2 and TRBJ2-7; 8 bases line up with TRBD2. Germline V gene sequence: CDR1 SNHLY, CDR2 FYNNEI. With V trimmed by 6 bases and J by 3 bases, 10 bases remained unmatched. The CDR3 has 15 residues.